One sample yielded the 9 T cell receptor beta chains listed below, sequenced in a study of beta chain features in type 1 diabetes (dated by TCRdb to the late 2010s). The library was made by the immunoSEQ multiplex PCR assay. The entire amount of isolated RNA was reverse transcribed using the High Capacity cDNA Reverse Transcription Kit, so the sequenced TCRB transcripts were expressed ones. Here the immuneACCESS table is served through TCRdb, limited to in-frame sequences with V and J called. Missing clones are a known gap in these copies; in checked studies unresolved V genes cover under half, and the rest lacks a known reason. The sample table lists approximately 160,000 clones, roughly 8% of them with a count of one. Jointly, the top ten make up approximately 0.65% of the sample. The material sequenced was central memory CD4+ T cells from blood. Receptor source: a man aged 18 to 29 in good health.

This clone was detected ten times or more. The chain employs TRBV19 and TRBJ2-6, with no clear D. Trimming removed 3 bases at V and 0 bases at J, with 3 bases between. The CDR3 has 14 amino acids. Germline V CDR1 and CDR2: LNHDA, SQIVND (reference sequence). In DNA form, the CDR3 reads TGTGCCAGTAGTATCAGCTCTGGGGCCAACGTCCTGACTTTC. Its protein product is CASSISSGANVLTF. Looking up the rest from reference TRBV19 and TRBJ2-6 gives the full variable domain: DGGITQSPKYLFRKEGQNVTLSCEQNLNHDAMYWYRQDPGQGLRLIYYSQIVNDFQKGDIAEGYSVSREKKESFPLTVTSAQKNPTAFYLCASSISSGANVLTFGAGSRLTVL.

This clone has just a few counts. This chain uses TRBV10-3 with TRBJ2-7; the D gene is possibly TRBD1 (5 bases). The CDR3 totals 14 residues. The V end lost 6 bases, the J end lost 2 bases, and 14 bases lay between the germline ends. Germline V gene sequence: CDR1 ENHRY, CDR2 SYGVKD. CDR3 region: CAIRKKDIPYEQYF. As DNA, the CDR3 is TGTGCCATCAGGAAAAAGGACATCCCCTACGAGCAGTACTTC.

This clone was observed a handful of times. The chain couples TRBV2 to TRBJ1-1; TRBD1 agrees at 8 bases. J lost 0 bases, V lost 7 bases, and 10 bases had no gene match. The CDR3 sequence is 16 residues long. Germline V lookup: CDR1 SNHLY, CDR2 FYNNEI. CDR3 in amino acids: CASKTGTGTMNTEAFF. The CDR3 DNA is TGTGCCAGCAAAACTGGGACAGGCACCATGAACACTGAAGCTTTCTTT.

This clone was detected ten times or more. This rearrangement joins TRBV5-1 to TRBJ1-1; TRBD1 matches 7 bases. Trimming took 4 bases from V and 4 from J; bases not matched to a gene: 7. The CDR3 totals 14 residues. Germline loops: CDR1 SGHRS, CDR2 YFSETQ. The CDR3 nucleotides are TGCGCCAGCAGCAGAGATCCAGGGGGCACTGAAGCTTTCTTT. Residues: CASSRDPGGTEAFF.

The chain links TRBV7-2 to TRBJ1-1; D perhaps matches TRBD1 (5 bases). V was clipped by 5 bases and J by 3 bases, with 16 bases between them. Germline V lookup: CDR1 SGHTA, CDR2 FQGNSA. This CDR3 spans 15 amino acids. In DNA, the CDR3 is TGTGCCAGCAGCGCACGGGGGAACAGCGACACTGAAGCTTTCTTT. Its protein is CASSARGNSDTEAFF.

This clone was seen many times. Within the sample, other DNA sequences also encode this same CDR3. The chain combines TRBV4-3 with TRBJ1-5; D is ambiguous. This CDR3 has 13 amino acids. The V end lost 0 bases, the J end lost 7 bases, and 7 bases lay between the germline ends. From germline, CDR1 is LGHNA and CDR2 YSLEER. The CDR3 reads CASSQDGDQPQHF. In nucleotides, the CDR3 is TGCGCCAGCAGCCAAGACGGAGACCAGCCCCAGCATTTT.

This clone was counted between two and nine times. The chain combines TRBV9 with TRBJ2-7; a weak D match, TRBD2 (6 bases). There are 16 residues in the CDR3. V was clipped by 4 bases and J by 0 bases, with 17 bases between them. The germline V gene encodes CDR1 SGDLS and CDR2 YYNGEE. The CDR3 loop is CASSPIGGASSYEQYF. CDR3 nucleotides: TGTGCCAGCAGCCCCATTGGCGGGGCGAGCTCCTACGAGCAGTACTTC. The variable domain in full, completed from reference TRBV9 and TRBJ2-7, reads DSGVTQTPKHLITATGQRVTLRCSPRSGDLSVYWYQQSLDQGLQFLIQYYNGEERAKGNILERFSAQQFPDLHSELNLSSLELGDSALYFCASSPIGGASSYEQYFGPGTRLTVT.

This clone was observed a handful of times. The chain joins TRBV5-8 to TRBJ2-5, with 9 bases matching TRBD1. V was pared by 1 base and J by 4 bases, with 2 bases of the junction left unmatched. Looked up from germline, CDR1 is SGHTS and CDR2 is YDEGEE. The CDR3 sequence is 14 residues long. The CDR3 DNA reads TGTGCCAGCAGCTTGACAGGGGGCGTAGAGACCCAGTACTTC. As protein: CASSLTGGVETQYF.

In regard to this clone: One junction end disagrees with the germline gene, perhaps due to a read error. CDR3 sequence reads: CVSGTSGTIDTQYF. For the CDR3, the DNA is TGTGTCAGCGGGACTAGCGGAACCATTGATACGCAGTATTTT. The V and J genes are TRBV6-5 and TRBJ2-3; TRBD2 aligns across 11 bases. The length of the CDR3 is 14 residues. Germline CDR1 reads MNHEY; CDR2 reads SVGAGI.